These T cell receptor beta chains were read from a single sample in a study of blood T cell repertoires in COVID-19. Generated by immunoSEQ multiplex PCR, the TCRdb table keeps only in-frame clones and is missing some. The profile shows approximately 77,000 clones, around nine tenths of them singletons. Material for sequencing was peripheral blood. The receptors were sampled from a man between 50 and 59 years old with active COVID-19. Each CDR3 is given with its conserved first and last residue.

J | V | CDR3
TRBJ2-1 | TRBV5-5 | CASSPRDRTYNEQFF
TRBJ2-1 | TRBV14 | CASSQVSGFNEQFF
TRBJ2-1 | TRBV3-1/TRBV3-2 | CASSQASSKQFF
TRBJ1-2 | TRBV18 | CASSPLQASDGYTF
TRBJ1-5 | TRBV28 | CASSRGDLGNQPQHF
TRBJ2-7 | TRBV7-2 | CASSLGGLLREQYF
TRBJ2-7 | TRBV2 | CASSGSGGYPYEQYF
TRBJ2-2 | TRBV7-8 | CASSFRTYDTGELFF
TRBJ1-2 | TRBV9 | CASSGGRMGQYYGYTF
TRBJ1-2 | TRBV28 | CASSPPGGYGYTF
TRBJ2-7 | TRBV6-2/TRBV6-3 | CASSSETGGPYEQYF
TRBJ1-2 | TRBV6-5 | CASRLKTGSNYGYTF
TRBJ1-6 | TRBV5-4 | CASSSLNSPLHF
TRBJ2-5 | TRBV7-6 | CASSLDNRLAVQETQYF
TRBJ2-1 | TRBV6-2/TRBV6-3 | CASSYTTHSSEQFF
TRBJ1-2 | TRBV10-3 | CAITGQGDYGYTF
TRBJ1-3 | TRBV3-1/TRBV3-2 | CASSQIGGVGNTIYF
TRBJ1-1 | TRBV2 | CASRSSGPYTEAFF
TRBJ2-1 | TRBV2 | CASRGGTSGYNEQFF
TRBJ2-3 | TRBV2 | CASSEAGSGLAGSTDTQYF
TRBJ2-5 | TRBV28 | CASSWDRGQETQYF
TRBJ2-7 | TRBV20-1 | CNNRYEQYF
TRBJ2-2 | TRBV3-1/TRBV3-2 | CASSQTSGRNTGELFF
TRBJ2-1 | TRBV2 | CASRGLAGGNEQFF
TRBJ1-6 | TRBV6-4 | CASRAGGDNSPLHF
TRBJ1-1 | TRBV18 | CASSRGATNTEAFF
TRBJ2-5 | TRBV25-1 | CASSGTQYQETQYF
TRBJ1-5 | TRBV3-1/TRBV3-2 | CASSHGTRHNQPQHF
TRBJ2-3 | TRBV30 | CAWNLLGTDTQYF
TRBJ1-1 | TRBV7-8 | CASSFQTGGGTTEAFF
TRBJ2-2 | TRBV9 | CASSVEAGELFF
TRBJ1-4 | TRBV18 | CASSPPSRTNEKLFF
TRBJ2-1 | TRBV25-1 | CASSEGGNEQFF
TRBJ2-5 | TRBV6-4 | CASRRGGTVQETQYF
TRBJ2-5 | TRBV11-3 | CASSFGVEIETQYF
TRBJ2-2 | TRBV29-1 | CSVPQGATNTGELFF
TRBJ2-5 | TRBV28 | CASSRQRRGSVGETQYF
TRBJ1-2 | TRBV16 | CASSQSTGNYGYTF
TRBJ1-6 | TRBV30 | CAWSLGQGGSPLHF
TRBJ2-4 | TRBV28 | CASSFFASRLAKNIQYF
TRBJ2-7 | TRBV2 | CASSDGGRVDEQYF
TRBJ2-3 | TRBV3-1/TRBV3-2 | CASSRLGGAGLDTQYF
TRBJ2-7 | TRBV20-1 | CSGTLAGEQYF
TRBJ2-7 | TRBV9 | CASSPRWWCYF
TRBJ2-5 | TRBV2 | CASSVGLAGGYQETQYF
TRBJ1-5 | TRBV19 | CASSLVADQPQHF
TRBJ2-3 | TRBV27 | CASRRTSGIVDTQYF
TRBJ2-1 | TRBV11-3 | CASSSPDRGRRNEQFF
TRBJ2-1 | TRBV4-1 | CASSQEPSGYNEQFF
TRBJ2-1 | TRBV2 | CASSKERSYNEQFF